The clone carrying this TCR beta chain was found a few times. The CDR3 is 15 amino acids. The germline CDR1 and CDR2 sequences are KGHSH and LQKENI. V lost 2 bases and J lost 3, with 14 bases in between. This record belongs to a study of blood T cell repertoires in COVID-19. Original handling: Amplified reference gene primers provided the basis for estimating nucleated cell counts. Sequencing was performed with immunoSEQ multiplex PCR; in TCRdb, only in-frame clones are kept and a portion is missing. Clone size and the V and J calls come from that table; the DNA yielded D and trimming. This sample has 300,000 or so clones, with about 83% found just once.

The chain links TRBV18 to TRBJ2-7; D perhaps matches TRBD2 (6 bases). The sequence was obtained from a woman aged 45 to 65 with acute or convalescent COVID-19. The sequencing sample was made of peripheral blood. CDR3 nucleotides: TGTGCCAGCTCACCAAATACCGGGACTGGCTACGAGCAGTACTTC. This translates into CASSPNTGTGYEQYF.